A single sample is the source of the 27 T cell receptor beta chains below, sequenced in a study of cytomegalovirus exposure and HLA in healthy donors. The PCR ran on 60 Vbeta and 13 Jbeta primers. Assay used: immunoSEQ multiplex PCR; TCRdb lists only in-frame clones, some missing. The sample holds 150,000 to 200,000 clones; around 83% are singletons and the top ten take roughly 1.6%. Input material: PBMCs. The receptors come from a woman between 18 and 29 years old in good health and CMV-seronegative.

The chain carries TRBV9 and TRBJ2-1, with TRBD2 as a possible D gene (5 bases). Germline V CDR1 and CDR2: SGDLS, YYNGEE. V lost 3 bases and J 4 bases, leaving 17 bases between the germline ends. The length of the CDR3 is 16 residues. CDR3 nucleotide sequence: TGTGCCAGCAGCGAGCTAGTAACCGGGGTTTACAATGAGCAGTTCTTC. Its translation: CASSELVTGVYNEQFF. The complete variable domain, with remaining parts taken from reference TRBV9 and TRBJ2-1, reads DSGVTQTPKHLITATGQRVTLRCSPRSGDLSVYWYQQSLDQGLQFLIQYYNGEERAKGNILERFSAQQFPDLHSELNLSSLELGDSALYFCASSELVTGVYNEQFFGPGTRLTVL.

The chain joins TRBV18 to TRBJ1-5; 9 positions agree with TRBD1. This CDR3 region has 16 residues. V was clipped by 6 bases and J by 1 base; unmatched bases: 7. Germline CDR1 and CDR2: KGHSH and LQKENI. The CDR3 DNA reads as TGTGCCAGCTCGTGGGGACAGGGTGGCAGCAATCAGCCCCAGCATTTT. It is translated as CASSWGQGGSNQPQHF.

This clone was observed once. The chain joins TRBV6-1 to TRBJ1-1; perhaps TRBD1 as D (6 bases). This CDR3 has 13 amino acids. Germline CDR1 reads MNHNS; CDR2 reads SASEGT. V was pared by 6 bases and J by 2 bases, with 10 bases between. The CDR3 DNA reads TGTGCCAGCAGCGACAGGATTAACACTGAAGCTTTCTTT. Translation: CASSDRINTEAFF.

This clone has just a few counts. The chain combines TRBV11-2 with TRBJ1-1; D remains ambiguous. The germline V gene encodes CDR1 SGHAT and CDR2 FQNNGV. The CDR3 sequence is 13 residues long. Trimming cost V 3 bases and J 5 bases, with 10 bases left between them. CDR3 in amino acids: CASSFRGGTEAFF. CDR3 nucleotide sequence: TGTGCCAGCAGCTTCCGGGGAGGGACTGAAGCTTTCTTT.

This clone appeared a few times. CDR3 in amino acids: CASSQEVRGGDQPQHF. For the CDR3, the DNA is TGTGCCAGCAGCCAAGAAGTGAGGGGAGGGGACCAGCCCCAGCATTTT. The V call is TRBV4-2, the J call TRBJ1-5, with a tentative D call TRBD1 (5 bases). Germline CDR1 and CDR2: LGHNA and YNFKEQ. The CDR3 length is 16 residues. V was pared by 0 bases and J by 7 bases, with 16 bases between.

This rearrangement joins TRBV28 to TRBJ2-1, with D tentatively TRBD2 (6 bases). V was clipped by 2 bases and J by 4 bases, with 9 bases between them. From germline, CDR1 is MDHEN and CDR2 SYDVKM. CDR3 length: 14 amino acids. The CDR3 DNA is TGTGCCAGCAGTTTAGGCGGGACTTACAATGAGCAGTTCTTC. The encoded protein is CASSLGGTYNEQFF.

The chain uses TRBV4-3 and TRBJ2-2; 11 nucleotides align to TRBD1. The trim removed 0 bases at V and 0 bases at J, leaving 3 bases unmatched. Per the germline V gene, CDR1 is LGHNA and CDR2 is YSLEER. The CDR3 is made up of 18 amino acids. This chain's CDR3 is CASSQDRGQGANTGELFF. The CDR3 DNA reads TGCGCCAGCAGCCAAGATAGGGGACAGGGGGCGAACACCGGGGAGCTGTTTTTT.

CDR3 sequence (DNA): TGTGCCAGCAGTGAAGGGGCCAATGAGCAGTTCTTC. Translation: CASSEGANEQFF. V gene TRBV6-1 combines with J gene TRBJ2-1; no reliable D call. Trimming cost V 1 base and J 6 bases, with 4 bases left between them. Looked up from germline, CDR1 is MNHNS and CDR2 is SASEGT. The CDR3 extends over 12 amino acids.

The V call is TRBV6-5, the J call TRBJ1-2, with 7 bases lining up with TRBD1. The CDR3 totals 15 residues. Trimming at V came to 6 bases and at J to 1 base, leaving 8 bases not matched to a gene. Germline V gives CDR1 MNHEY, CDR2 SVGAGI. DNA of the CDR3: TGTGCCAGCAGGGATCCAGGGGGTTTTAACTATGGCTACACCTTC. Translating gives CASRDPGGFNYGYTF.

This chain joins TRBV15 and TRBJ2-5, with 8 bases matching TRBD2. The trim removed 0 bases at V and 6 bases at J, leaving 18 bases unmatched. The germline V gene has CDR1 LNHNV and CDR2 YYDKDF (reference sequence). This CDR3 has 19 amino acids. CDR3 protein: CATSRDLGGGPLVQKTQYF. DNA for the CDR3: TGTGCCACCAGCAGAGATCTGGGCGGGGGGCCGCTAGTTCAGAAGACCCAGTACTTC.

The chain joins TRBV27 to TRBJ1-2, with D perhaps matching TRBD1 (5 bases). CDR3 size: 14 residues. Trimming cost V 4 bases and J 8 bases, with 17 bases left between them. Germline lookup yields CDR1 MNHEY and CDR2 SMNVEV (reference sequence). This chain's CDR3 is CASSSPSAGNGYTF. CDR3 DNA sequence: TGTGCCAGCAGTTCCCCCAGCGCAGGGAACGGCTACACCTTC.

The chain employs TRBV6-5 and TRBJ1-2, with D tentatively TRBD1 (6 bases). This CDR3 comprises 13 residues. V was trimmed by 6 bases and J by 1 base, leaving 9 bases between them. Germline loops: CDR1 MNHEY, CDR2 SVGAGI. The CDR3 DNA sequence: TGTGCCAGCAGAAAGGACAGTAACTATGGCTACACCTTC. It is translated as CASRKDSNYGYTF.

This clone was detected only a few times. The chain joins TRBV30 to TRBJ1-1; tentatively, D is TRBD1 (5 bases). Trimming stripped 0 bases from V and 1 base from J, with 9 bases between. This CDR3 is built from 14 residues. Germline values: CDR1 GTSNPN, CDR2 SVGIG (reference sequence). The CDR3 DNA is TGTGCCTGGAGTGTGACAGATACGAACACTGAAGCTTTCTTT. This encodes CAWSVTDTNTEAFF.

CDR3 sequence: CASSPGGGMSSYEQYV. In nucleotides, the CDR3 is TGTGCTAGCAGCCCGGGGGGGGGCATGAGCTCCTACGAGCAGTACGTC. The chain combines TRBV7-7 with TRBJ2-7; the match to TRBD2 covers 8 bases. The germline V gene encodes CDR1 SSHAT and CDR2 FNYEAQ (reference sequence). This CDR3 is 16 amino acids long.

This chain links TRBV29-1 with TRBJ2-2, with D possibly being TRBD1 (5 bases). Trimming stripped 6 bases from V and 0 bases from J, with 14 bases between. In germline, CDR1 is SQVTM, CDR2 ANQGSEA. CDR3 length equals 15 residues. In DNA form, the CDR3 reads TGCAGCGTAGTCGGACATTCCGCGAACACCGGGGAGCTGTTTTTT. This translates into CSVVGHSANTGELFF.

This clone was detected only once. The V gene is TRBV5-4, the J gene TRBJ2-5; TRBD2 agrees at 15 bases. This CDR3 spans 20 amino acids. V was pared by 4 bases and J by 5 bases, with 18 bases of the junction left unmatched. Germline V lookup: CDR1 SGHNT, CDR2 YYREEE (reference sequence). The CDR3 DNA follows: TGTGCCAGCAGCCTCAACGAACCCTGGACTAGCGGGAGGGCCGGGGAGACCCAGTACTTC. Residues: CASSLNEPWTSGRAGETQYF.

V usage is TRBV27 and J usage is TRBJ1-1, with 9 bases fitting TRBD1. The germline gives CDR1 MNHEY, CDR2 SMNVEV (reference sequence). This CDR3 region has 16 residues. With V trimmed by 5 bases and J by 4 bases, 11 bases remained unmatched. CDR3 nucleotide sequence: TGTGCCAGCAGTCACCTCCGGGACAGGGTTGGCACTGAAGCTTTCTTT. It encodes CASSHLRDRVGTEAFF.

The chain uses TRBV29-1 and TRBJ1-1; D unclear. The CDR3 is 16 amino acids. V lost 1 base and J lost 2, with 17 bases in between. The germline gives CDR1 SQVTM, CDR2 ANQGSEA. DNA for the CDR3: TGCAGCGTTGAAGGCTCACGGGGAGGTGTAAACACTGAAGCTTTCTTT. It specifies CSVEGSRGGVNTEAFF.

The rearrangement links TRBV19 to TRBJ2-2; the D gene is possibly TRBD2 (5 bases). Germline CDR1 LNHDA, CDR2 SQIVND (reference sequence). Deletions cut 1 base from V and 5 bases from J, with 8 bases between. The CDR3 sequence is 14 residues long. CDR3 amino acids: CASSIATRTGELFF. The CDR3, as DNA: TGTGCCAGTAGTATAGCAACTAGGACCGGGGAGCTGTTTTTT.

This clone is a singleton in its sample. V and J are TRBV9 and TRBJ2-1, with D perhaps TRBD2 (5 bases). This CDR3 is 15 amino acids long. With 0 bases removed from V and 0 bases from J, the gap between germline ends came to 7 bases. CDR1 and CDR2 (germline): SGDLS, YYNGEE. This chain's CDR3 is CASSVGAGSYNEQFF. The CDR3, as DNA: TGTGCCAGCAGCGTAGGGGCGGGCTCCTACAATGAGCAGTTCTTC. Full variable domain (remainder filled in from reference TRBV9 and TRBJ2-1): DSGVTQTPKHLITATGQRVTLRCSPRSGDLSVYWYQQSLDQGLQFLIQYYNGEERAKGNILERFSAQQFPDLHSELNLSSLELGDSALYFCASSVGAGSYNEQFFGPGTRLTVL.

The sample holds a few counts of this clone. The V and J genes are TRBV7-9 and TRBJ1-1; 7 nucleotides align to TRBD1. V lost 5 bases, J lost 3 bases, and 15 bases stayed unmatched. This CDR3 spans 17 amino acids. Germline V gene lookup returns CDR1 SEHNR and CDR2 FQNEAQ (reference sequence). CDR3 nucleotides: TGTGCCAGCAGCGCCGGGAAGGGCAGGGGGAAAGACACTGAAGCTTTCTTT. Its translation: CASSAGKGRGKDTEAFF.

This chain connects TRBV5-1 to TRBJ2-3; 8 bases align to TRBD1. The CDR3 covers 15 residues. The germline CDR1 and CDR2 sequences are SGHRS and YFSETQ. Trimming at V came to 4 bases and at J to 0 bases, leaving 4 bases not matched to a gene. The CDR3 sequence: CASSLGQVSTDTQYF. Written as DNA, the CDR3 is TGCGCCAGCAGCCTGGGACAGGTTAGCACAGATACGCAGTATTTT.

This chain links TRBV5-1 with TRBJ2-5; D is possibly TRBD1 (6 bases). The CDR3 length is 15 residues. Trimming cost V 2 bases and J 1 base, with 12 bases left between them. CDR1 and CDR2 (germline): SGHRS, YFSETQ. CDR3 nucleotides: TGCGCCAGCAGCTTCGCCGGACAGACCCAAGAGACCCAGTACTTC. It specifies CASSFAGQTQETQYF. The variable domain in full, with the rest retrieved from reference TRBV5-1 and TRBJ2-5, is KAGVTQTPRYLIKTRGQQVTLSCSPISGHRSVSWYQQTPGQGLQFLFEYFSETQRNKGNFPGRFSGRQFSNSRSEMNVSTLELGDSALYLCASSFAGQTQETQYFGPGTRLLVL.

The chain uses TRBV13 and TRBJ1-2, with 7 positions matching TRBD1. The V gene's germline CDR1 is PRHDT and CDR2 FYEKMQ (reference sequence). This CDR3 contains 12 residues. Germline trimming cut 4 bases from V and 13 bases from J; bases unmatched to any gene: 9. The CDR3 here is CASSSQGPHLTF. In nucleotides, the CDR3 is TGTGCCAGCAGCTCACAGGGGCCGCATCTCACCTTC.

The gene calls are TRBV2 and TRBJ1-1, with D maybe TRBD1 (5 bases). The CDR3 is 12 residues long. The V gene's germline CDR1 is SNHLY and CDR2 FYNNEI. Trimming cost V 9 bases and J 4 bases, with 12 bases left between them. The CDR3 sequence: CARLDNSTEAFF. The CDR3 bases are TGTGCCAGGTTGGACAACAGCACTGAAGCTTTCTTT.

The V gene is TRBV28, the J gene TRBJ1-1; TRBD1 matches at 9 bases. The CDR3 spans 13 residues. Trimming took 6 bases from V and 7 from J; bases not matched to a gene: 6. CDR1 MDHEN and CDR2 SYDVKM come from the germline V gene. The CDR3 DNA follows: TGTGCCAGCAGACGCACAGGGGGCATTGAAGCTTTCTTT. Translated, it gives CASRRTGGIEAFF.

The chain carries TRBV6-6 and TRBJ1-4; D is uncertain. V was shortened by 6 bases and J by 0 bases, with 11 bases between the two germline ends. The CDR3 runs 15 residues. CDR1 is MNHNY and CDR2 is SVGAGI in the germline V gene (reference sequence). In DNA form, the CDR3 reads TGTGCCAGCAGCGGAGACGGTGCAACTAATGAAAAACTGTTTTTT. It encodes CASSGDGATNEKLFF.